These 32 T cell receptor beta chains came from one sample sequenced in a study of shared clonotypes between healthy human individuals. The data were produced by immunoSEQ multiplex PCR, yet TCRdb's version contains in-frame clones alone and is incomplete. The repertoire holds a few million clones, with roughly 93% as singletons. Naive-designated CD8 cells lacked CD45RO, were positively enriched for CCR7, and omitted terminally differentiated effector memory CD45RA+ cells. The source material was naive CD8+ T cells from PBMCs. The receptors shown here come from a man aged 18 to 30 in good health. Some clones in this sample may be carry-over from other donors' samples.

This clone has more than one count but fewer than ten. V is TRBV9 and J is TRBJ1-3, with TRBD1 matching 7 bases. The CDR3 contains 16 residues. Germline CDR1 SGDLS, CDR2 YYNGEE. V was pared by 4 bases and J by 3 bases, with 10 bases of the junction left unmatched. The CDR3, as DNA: TGTGCCAGCAGCTTGAGAGGACAGGTCGGTGGAAACACCATATATTTT. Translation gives CASSLRGQVGGNTIYF.

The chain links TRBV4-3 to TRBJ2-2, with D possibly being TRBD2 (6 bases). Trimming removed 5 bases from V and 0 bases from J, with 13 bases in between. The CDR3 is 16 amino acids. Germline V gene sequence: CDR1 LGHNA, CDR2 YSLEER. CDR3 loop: CASSYLASPNTGELFF. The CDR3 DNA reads TGCGCCAGCAGCTACCTAGCGAGTCCGAACACCGGGGAGCTGTTTTTT.

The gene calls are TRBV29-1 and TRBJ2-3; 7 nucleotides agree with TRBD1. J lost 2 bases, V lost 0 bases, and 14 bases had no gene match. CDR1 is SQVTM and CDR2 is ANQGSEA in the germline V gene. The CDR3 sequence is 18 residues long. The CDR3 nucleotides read TGCAGCGTTGAAGATCTTAACCGTCGGGACAGAGCCACAGATACGCAGTATTTT. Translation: CSVEDLNRRDRATDTQYF.

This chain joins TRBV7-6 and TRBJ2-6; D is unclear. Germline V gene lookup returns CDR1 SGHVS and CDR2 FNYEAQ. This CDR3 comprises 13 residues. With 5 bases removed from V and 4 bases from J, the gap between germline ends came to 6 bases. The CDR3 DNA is TGTGCCAGCAGCCCCATCGGGGCCAACGTCCTGACTTTC. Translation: CASSPIGANVLTF. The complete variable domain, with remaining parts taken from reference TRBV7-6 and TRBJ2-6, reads GAGVSQSPRYKVTKRGQDVALRCDPISGHVSLYWYRQALGQGPEFLTYFNYEAQQDKSGLPNDRFSAERPEGSISTLTIQRTEQRDSAMYRCASSPIGANVLTFGAGSRLTVL.

The CDR3 reads CASSPLGGGQPQHF. The CDR3 coding sequence is TGTGCCAGCAGCCCCTTGGGGGGAGGTCAGCCCCAGCATTTT. The chain couples TRBV7-9 to TRBJ1-5, with D possibly TRBD1 on 5 matching bases. V dropped 5 bases and J dropped 6 bases, with 14 bases sitting between them. Germline V CDR1 and CDR2: SEHNR, FQNEAQ (reference sequence). The CDR3 loop spans 14 amino acids.

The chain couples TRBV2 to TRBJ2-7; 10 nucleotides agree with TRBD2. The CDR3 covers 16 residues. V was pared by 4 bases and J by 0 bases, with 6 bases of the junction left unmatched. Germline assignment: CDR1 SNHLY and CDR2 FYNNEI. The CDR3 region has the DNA TGTGCCAGCAGTGTAATGGCTAGCGGGAGCTCCTACGAGCAGTACTTC. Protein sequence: CASSVMASGSSYEQYF. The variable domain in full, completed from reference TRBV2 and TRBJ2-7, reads EPEVTQTPSHQVTQMGQEVILRCVPISNHLYFYWYRQILGQKVEFLVSFYNNEISEKSEIFDDQFSVERPDGSNFTLKIRSTKLEDSAMYFCASSVMASGSSYEQYFGPGTRLTVT.

DNA of the CDR3: TGTGCCAGCAGTTACGGGGCAGTCATGAACACTGAAGCTTTCTTT. This codes for CASSYGAVMNTEAFF. The V call is TRBV6-6, the J call TRBJ1-1; D possibly corresponds to TRBD1 (5 bases). Germline CDR1 MNHNY, CDR2 SVGAGI (reference sequence). The CDR3 has 15 amino acids. Trimming stripped 2 bases from V and 0 bases from J, with 10 bases between.

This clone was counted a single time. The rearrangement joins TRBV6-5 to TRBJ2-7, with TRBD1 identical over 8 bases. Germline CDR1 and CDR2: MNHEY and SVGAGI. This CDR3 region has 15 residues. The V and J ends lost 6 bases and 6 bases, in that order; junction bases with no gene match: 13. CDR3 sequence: CASRQNPRGRVEQYF. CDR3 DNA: TGTGCCAGCAGGCAAAACCCCAGGGGGCGAGTCGAGCAGTACTTC.

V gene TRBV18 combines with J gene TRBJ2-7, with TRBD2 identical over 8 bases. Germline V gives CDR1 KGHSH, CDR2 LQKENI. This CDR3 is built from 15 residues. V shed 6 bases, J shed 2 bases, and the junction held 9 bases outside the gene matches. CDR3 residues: CASSPSGSPTYEQYF. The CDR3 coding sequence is TGTGCCAGCTCCCCAAGCGGGAGCCCAACCTACGAGCAGTACTTC. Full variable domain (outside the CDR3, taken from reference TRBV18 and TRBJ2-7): NAGVMQNPRHLVRRRGQEARLRCSPMKGHSHVYWYRQLPEEGLKFMVYLQKENIIDESGMPKERFSAEFPKEGPSILRIQQVVRGDSAAYFCASSPSGSPTYEQYFGPGTRLTVT.

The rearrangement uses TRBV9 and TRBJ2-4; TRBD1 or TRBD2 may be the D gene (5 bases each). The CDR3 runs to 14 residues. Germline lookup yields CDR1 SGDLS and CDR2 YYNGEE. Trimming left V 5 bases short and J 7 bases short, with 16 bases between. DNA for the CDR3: TGTGCCAGCAGTGATGGGGGAGTGCTGAACATTCAGTACTTC. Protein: CASSDGGVLNIQYF. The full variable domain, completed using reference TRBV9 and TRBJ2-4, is DSGVTQTPKHLITATGQRVTLRCSPRSGDLSVYWYQQSLDQGLQFLIQYYNGEERAKGNILERFSAQQFPDLHSELNLSSLELGDSALYFCASSDGGVLNIQYFGAGTRLSVL.

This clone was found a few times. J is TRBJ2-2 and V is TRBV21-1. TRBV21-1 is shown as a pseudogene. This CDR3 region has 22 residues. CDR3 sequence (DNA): TGTGCCAGCAGCAAGTTGGGCCATAAAAGGTCTACACCAGGAGTAAACACCGGGGAGCTGTTTTTT. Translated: CASSKLGHKRSTPGVNTGELFF.

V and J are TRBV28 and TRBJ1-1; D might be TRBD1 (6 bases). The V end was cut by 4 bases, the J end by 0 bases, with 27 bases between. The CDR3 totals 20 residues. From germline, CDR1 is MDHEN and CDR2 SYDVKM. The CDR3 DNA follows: TGTGCCAGCAGTTCTACTCCGAGGAACACAGGGTGGGACATGAACACTGAAGCTTTCTTT. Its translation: CASSSTPRNTGWDMNTEAFF.

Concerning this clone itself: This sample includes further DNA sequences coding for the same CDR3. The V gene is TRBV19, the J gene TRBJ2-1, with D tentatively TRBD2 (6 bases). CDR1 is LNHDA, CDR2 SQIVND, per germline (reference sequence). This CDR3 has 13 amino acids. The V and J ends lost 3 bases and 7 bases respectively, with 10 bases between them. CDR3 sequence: CASSISGVNEQFF. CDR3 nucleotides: TGTGCCAGTAGTATTTCGGGGGTGAATGAGCAGTTCTTC.

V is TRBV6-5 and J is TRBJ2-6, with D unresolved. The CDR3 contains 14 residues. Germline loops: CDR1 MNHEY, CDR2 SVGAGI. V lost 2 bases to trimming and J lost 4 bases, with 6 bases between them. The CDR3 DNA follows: TGTGCCAGCAGTTACGTGACCGGGGCCAACGTCCTGACTTTC. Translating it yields CASSYVTGANVLTF.

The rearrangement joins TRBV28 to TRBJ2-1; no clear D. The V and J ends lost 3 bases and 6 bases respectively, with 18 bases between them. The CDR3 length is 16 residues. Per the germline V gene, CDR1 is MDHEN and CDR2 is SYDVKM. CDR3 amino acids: CASSFVAARLGNEQFF. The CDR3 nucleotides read TGTGCCAGCAGTTTCGTTGCGGCTAGATTGGGCAATGAGCAGTTCTTC.

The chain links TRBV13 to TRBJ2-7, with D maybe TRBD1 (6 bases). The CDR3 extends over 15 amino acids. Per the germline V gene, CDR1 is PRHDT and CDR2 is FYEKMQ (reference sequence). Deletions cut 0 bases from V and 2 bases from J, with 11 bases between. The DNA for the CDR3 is TGTGCCAGCAGCTTAGGCCCGCACAGGGCCTACGAGCAGTACTTC. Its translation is CASSLGPHRAYEQYF.

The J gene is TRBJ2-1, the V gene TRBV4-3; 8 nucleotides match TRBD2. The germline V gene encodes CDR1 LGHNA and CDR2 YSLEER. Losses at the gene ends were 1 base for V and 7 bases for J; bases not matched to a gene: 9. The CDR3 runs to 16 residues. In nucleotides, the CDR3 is TGCGCCAGCAGCCAAGCTCTTCAGCGGGAGCTAAATGAGCAGTTCTTC. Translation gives CASSQALQRELNEQFF.

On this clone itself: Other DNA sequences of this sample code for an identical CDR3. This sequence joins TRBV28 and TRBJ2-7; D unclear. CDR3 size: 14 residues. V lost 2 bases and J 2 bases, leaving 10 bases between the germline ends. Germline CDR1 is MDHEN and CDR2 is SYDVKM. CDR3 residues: CASSLGDRAYEQYF. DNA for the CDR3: TGTGCCAGCAGTTTAGGGGATCGAGCCTACGAGCAGTACTTC.

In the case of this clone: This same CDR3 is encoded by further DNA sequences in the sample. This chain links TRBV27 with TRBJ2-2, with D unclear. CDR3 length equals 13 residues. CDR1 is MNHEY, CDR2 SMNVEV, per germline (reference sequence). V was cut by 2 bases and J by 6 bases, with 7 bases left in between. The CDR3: CASSLRGPGELFF. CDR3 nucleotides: TGTGCCAGCAGTTTACGAGGCCCCGGGGAGCTGTTTTTT.

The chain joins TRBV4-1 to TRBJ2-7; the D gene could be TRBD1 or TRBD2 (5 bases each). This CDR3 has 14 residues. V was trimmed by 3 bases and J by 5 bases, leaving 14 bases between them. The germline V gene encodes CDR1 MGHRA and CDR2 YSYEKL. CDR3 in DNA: TGCGCCAGCAGCCATAGGGACCAGGCGAACGAGCAGTACTTC. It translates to CASSHRDQANEQYF.

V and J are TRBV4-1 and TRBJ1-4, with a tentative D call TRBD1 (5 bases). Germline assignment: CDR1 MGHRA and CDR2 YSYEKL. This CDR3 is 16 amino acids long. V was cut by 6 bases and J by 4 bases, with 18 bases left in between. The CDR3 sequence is CASRPRRGSFNEKLFF. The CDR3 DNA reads TGCGCCAGCAGGCCGCGGAGGGGAAGTTTTAATGAAAAACTGTTTTTT.

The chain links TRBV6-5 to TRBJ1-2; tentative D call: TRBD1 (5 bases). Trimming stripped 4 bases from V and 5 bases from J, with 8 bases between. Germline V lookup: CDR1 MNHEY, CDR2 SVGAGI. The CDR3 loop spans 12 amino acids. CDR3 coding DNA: TGTGCCAGCAGTTCGGGGGGGTATGGCTACACCTTC. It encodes CASSSGGYGYTF.

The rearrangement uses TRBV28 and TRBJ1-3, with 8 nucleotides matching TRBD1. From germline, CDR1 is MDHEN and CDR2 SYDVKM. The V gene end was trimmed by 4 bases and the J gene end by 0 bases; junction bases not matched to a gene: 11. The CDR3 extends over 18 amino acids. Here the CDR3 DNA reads TGTGCCAGCAGTTCCCCCCGGGACAGGACTACCTCTGGAAACACCATATATTTT. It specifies CASSSPRDRTTSGNTIYF.

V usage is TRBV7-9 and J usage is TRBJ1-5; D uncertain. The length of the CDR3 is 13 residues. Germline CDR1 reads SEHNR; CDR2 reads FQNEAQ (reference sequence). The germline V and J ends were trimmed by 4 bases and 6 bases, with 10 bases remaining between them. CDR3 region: CASSWALGQPQHF. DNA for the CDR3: TGTGCCAGCAGCTGGGCCCTGGGTCAGCCCCAGCATTTT.

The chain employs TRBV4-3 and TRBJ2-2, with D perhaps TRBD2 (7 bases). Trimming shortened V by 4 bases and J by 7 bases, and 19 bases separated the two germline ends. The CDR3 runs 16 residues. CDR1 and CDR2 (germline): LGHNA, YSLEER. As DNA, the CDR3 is TGCGCCAGCAGCCGCTCACTTGGAGGGGGGGACGGGGAGCTGTTTTTT. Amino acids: CASSRSLGGGDGELFF.

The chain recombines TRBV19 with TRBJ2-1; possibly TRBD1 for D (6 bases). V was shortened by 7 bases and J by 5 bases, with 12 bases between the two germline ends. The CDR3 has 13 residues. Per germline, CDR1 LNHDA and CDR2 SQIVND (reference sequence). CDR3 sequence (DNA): TGTGCCAGTAAACGGGACATGGACAATGAGCAGTTCTTC. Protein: CASKRDMDNEQFF.

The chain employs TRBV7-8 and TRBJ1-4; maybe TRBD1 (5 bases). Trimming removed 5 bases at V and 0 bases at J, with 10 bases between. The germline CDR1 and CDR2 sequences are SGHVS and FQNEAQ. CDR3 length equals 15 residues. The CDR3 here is CASSAGTSTNEKLFF. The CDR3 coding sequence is TGTGCCAGCAGCGCAGGGACCTCAACTAATGAAAAACTGTTTTTT.

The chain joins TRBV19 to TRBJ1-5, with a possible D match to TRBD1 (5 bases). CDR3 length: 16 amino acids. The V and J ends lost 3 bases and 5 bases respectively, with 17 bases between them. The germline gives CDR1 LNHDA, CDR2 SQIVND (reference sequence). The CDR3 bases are TGTGCCAGTAGTATTCTCCGGGACGGGGGACATCAGCCCCAGCATTTT. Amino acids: CASSILRDGGHQPQHF.

The CDR3 DNA reads TGTGCCAGCAGCTTGAACTCCTACGAGCAGTACTTC. It is translated as CASSLNSYEQYF. The chain carries TRBV5-5 and TRBJ2-7; D ambiguous. This CDR3 has 12 amino acids. Trimming removed 1 base at V and 0 bases at J, with 2 bases between. Germline assignment: CDR1 SGHKS and CDR2 YYEKEE (reference sequence).

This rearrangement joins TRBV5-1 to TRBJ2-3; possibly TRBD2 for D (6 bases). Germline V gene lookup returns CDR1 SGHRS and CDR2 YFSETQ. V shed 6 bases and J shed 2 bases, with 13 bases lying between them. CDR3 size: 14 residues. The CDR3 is CASKGTANTDTQYF. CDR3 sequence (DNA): TGCGCCAGCAAGGGGACTGCAAACACAGATACGCAGTATTTT.

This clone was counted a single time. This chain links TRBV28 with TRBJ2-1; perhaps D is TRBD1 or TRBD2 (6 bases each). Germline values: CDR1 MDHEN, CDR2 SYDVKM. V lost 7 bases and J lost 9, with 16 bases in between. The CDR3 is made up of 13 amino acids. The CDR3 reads CASIPPEGVEQFF. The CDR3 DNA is TGTGCCAGCATCCCACCGGAGGGGGTTGAGCAGTTCTTC.

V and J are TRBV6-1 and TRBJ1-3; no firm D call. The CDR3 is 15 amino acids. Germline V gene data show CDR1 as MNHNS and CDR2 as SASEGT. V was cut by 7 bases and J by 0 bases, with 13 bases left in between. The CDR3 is CASTPGPVSGNTIYF. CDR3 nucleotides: TGTGCCAGCACACCGGGCCCGGTCTCTGGAAACACCATATATTTT.